This TCR beta chain emerged from a study of blood T cell repertoires in COVID-19. Study information: Collection of acute and convalescent COVID-19 samples took place in the United States, Italy and Spain. Sample material is recorded as cDNA or gDNA derived from T cells, B-cell-depleted T cells, or PBMCs.

Source study methods: It was from reference gene primer amplification that nucleated cell counts were estimated. Some clones are missing from TCRdb's copy, which holds only in-frame ones; the method was immunoSEQ multiplex PCR. The DNA gave D and trimming, while V, J and clone size come from that table. The table has 200,000 to 300,000 clones, nearly 85% seen once. Germline CDR1 reads KGHSH; CDR2 reads LQKENI. The CDR3 is made up of 14 amino acids. Trimming took off 3 bases at V and 5 bases at J, with 11 bases between the two ends. The TCR was taken from a human donor in a cohort sampled during active COVID-19. The chain recombines TRBV18 with TRBJ2-1; tentative D call: TRBD2 (5 bases). Sequences were obtained from peripheral blood. In DNA form, the CDR3 reads TGTGCCAGCTCACCTAGCGCCCTACACAATGAGCAGTTCTTC. Translating gives CASSPSALHNEQFF.